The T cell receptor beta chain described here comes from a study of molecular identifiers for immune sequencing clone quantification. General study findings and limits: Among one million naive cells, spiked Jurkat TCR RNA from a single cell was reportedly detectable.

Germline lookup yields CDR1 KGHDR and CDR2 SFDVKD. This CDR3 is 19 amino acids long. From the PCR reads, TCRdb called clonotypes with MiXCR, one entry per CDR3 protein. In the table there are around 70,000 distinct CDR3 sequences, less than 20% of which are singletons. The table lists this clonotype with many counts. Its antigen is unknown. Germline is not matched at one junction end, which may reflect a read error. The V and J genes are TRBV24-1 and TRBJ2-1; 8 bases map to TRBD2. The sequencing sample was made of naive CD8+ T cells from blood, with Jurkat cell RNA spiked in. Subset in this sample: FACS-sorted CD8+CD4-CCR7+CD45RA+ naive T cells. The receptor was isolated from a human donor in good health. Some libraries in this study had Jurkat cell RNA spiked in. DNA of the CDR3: TGTGCCACCAGTGATGCGGGGGGAACCTACTTAGCCCCCTATAATGAGCAGTTCTTC. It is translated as CATSDAGGTYLAPYNEQFF.